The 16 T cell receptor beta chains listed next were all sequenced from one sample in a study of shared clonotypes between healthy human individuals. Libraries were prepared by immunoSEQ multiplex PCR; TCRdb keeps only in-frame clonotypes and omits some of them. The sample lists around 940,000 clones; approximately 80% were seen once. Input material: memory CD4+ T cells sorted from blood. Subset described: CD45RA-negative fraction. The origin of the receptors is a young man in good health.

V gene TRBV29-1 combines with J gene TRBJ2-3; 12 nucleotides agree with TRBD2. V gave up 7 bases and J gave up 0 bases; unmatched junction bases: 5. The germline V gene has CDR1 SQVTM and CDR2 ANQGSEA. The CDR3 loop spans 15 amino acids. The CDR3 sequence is CSGQTSGGSTDTQYF. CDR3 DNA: TGCAGCGGCCAGACTAGCGGGGGCAGCACAGATACGCAGTATTTT.

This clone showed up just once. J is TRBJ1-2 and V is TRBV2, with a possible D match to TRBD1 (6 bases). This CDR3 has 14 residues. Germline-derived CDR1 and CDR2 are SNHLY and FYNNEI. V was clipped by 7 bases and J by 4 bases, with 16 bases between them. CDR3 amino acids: CASKGMKQGYGYTF. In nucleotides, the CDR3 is TGTGCCAGCAAGGGGATGAAACAGGGCTATGGCTACACCTTC. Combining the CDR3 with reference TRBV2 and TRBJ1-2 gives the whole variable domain EPEVTQTPSHQVTQMGQEVILRCVPISNHLYFYWYRQILGQKVEFLVSFYNNEISEKSEIFDDQFSVERPDGSNFTLKIRSTKLEDSAMYFCASKGMKQGYGYTFGSGTRLTVV.

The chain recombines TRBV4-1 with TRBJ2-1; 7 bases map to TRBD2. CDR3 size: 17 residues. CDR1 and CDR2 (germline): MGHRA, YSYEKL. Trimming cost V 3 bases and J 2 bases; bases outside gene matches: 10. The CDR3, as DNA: TGCGCCAGCAGCCACCGTTCCTTTCGGGGGGCCTACAATGAGCAGTTCTTC. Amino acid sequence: CASSHRSFRGAYNEQFF.

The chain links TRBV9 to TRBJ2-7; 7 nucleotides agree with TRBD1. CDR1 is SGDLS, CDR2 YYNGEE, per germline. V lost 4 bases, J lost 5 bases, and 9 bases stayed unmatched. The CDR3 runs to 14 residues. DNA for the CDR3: TGTGCCAGCAGCCCCTTTGAAGGGGGCGACGAGCAGTACTTC. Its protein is CASSPFEGGDEQYF.

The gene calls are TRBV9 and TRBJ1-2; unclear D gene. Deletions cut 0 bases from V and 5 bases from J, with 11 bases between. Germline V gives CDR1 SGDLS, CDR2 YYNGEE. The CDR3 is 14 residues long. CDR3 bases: TGTGCCAGCAGCGTAGATGGCAGCCGGTATGGCTACACCTTC. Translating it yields CASSVDGSRYGYTF.

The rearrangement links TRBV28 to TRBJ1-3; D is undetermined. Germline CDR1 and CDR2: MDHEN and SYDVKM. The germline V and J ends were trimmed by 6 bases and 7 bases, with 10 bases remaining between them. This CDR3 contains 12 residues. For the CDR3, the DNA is TGTGCCAGCAGCACAATTAGGAACACCATATATTTT. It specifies CASSTIRNTIYF. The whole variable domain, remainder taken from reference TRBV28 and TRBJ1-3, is DVKVTQSSRYLVKRTGEKVFLECVQDMDHENMFWYRQDPGLGLRLIYFSYDVKMKEKGDIPEGYSVSREKKERFSLILESASTNQTSMYLCASSTIRNTIYFGEGSWLTVV.

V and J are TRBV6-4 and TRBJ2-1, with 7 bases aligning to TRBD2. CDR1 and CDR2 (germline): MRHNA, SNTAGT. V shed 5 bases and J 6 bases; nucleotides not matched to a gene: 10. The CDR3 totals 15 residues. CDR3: CASSISGATGNEQFF. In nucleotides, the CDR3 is TGTGCCAGCAGTATAAGCGGGGCAACTGGCAATGAGCAGTTCTTC.

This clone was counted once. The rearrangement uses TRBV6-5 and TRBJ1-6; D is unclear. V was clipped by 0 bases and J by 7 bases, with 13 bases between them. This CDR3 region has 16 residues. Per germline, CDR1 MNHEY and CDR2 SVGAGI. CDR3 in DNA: TGTGCCAGCAGTTACTCGTTTGGGCGAGAAAATTCACCCCTCCACTTT. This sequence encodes CASSYSFGRENSPLHF.

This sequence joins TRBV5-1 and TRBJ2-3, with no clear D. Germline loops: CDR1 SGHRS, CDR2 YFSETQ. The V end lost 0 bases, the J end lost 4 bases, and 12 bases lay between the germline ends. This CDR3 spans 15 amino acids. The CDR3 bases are TGCGCCAGCAGCTTGGTTTCCCCGGTTCCAGATACGCAGTATTTT. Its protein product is CASSLVSPVPDTQYF.

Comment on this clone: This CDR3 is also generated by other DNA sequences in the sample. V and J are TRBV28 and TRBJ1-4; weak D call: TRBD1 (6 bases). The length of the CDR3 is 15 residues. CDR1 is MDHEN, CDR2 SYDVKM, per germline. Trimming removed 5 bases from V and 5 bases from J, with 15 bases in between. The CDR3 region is CASSPGGLTNEKLFF. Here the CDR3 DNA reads TGTGCCAGCAGTCCGGGGGGGCTCACCAATGAAAAACTGTTTTTT.

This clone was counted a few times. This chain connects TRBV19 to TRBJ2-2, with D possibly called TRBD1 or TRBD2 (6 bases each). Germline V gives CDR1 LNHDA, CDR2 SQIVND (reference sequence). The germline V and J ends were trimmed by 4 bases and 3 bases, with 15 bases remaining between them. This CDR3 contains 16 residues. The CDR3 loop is CASSTPQGTYTGELFF. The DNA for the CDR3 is TGTGCCAGTAGTACCCCCCAGGGGACTTACACCGGGGAGCTGTTTTTT.

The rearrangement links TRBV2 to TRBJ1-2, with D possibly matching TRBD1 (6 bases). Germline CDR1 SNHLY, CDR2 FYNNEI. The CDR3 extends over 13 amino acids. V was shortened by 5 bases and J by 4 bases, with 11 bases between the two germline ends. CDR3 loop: CASSSTGSYGYTF. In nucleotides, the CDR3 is TGTGCCAGCAGTTCCACAGGGAGCTATGGCTACACCTTC.

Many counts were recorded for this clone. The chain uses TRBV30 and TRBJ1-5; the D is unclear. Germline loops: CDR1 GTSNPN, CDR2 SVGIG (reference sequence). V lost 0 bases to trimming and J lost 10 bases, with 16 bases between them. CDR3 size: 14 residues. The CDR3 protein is CAWSVTTSRPPQHF. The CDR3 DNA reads TGTGCCTGGAGTGTAACGACATCCCGGCCCCCCCAGCATTTT.

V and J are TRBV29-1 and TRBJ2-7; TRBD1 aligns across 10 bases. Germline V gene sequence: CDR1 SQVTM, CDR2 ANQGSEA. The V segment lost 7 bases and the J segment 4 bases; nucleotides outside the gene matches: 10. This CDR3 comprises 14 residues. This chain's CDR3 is CSAQGGTGAYEQYF. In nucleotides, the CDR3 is TGCAGCGCGCAGGGGGGGACAGGGGCGTACGAGCAGTACTTC.

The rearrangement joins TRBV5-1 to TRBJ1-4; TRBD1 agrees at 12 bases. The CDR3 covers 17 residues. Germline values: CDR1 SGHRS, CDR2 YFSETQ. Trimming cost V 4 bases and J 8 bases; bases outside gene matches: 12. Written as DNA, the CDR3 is TGCGCCAGCAGCCCGGCTCCGGGACAGGGGGCCTTGGAAAAACTGTTTTTT. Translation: CASSPAPGQGALEKLFF. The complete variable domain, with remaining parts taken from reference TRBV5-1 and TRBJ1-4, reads KAGVTQTPRYLIKTRGQQVTLSCSPISGHRSVSWYQQTPGQGLQFLFEYFSETQRNKGNFPGRFSGRQFSNSRSEMNVSTLELGDSALYLCASSPAPGQGALEKLFFGSGTQLSVL.

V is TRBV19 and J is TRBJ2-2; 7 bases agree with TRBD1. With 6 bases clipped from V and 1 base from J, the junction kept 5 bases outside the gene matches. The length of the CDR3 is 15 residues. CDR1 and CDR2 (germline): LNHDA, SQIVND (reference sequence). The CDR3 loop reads CASRAGTENTGELFF. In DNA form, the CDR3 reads TGTGCCAGTAGGGCCGGGACAGAGAACACCGGGGAGCTGTTTTTT.